A selection of T cell receptor beta chains follows, all from one sample in a study of CD8 T cells in Susac syndrome. TCRdb ran MiXCR on the immunoSEQ multiplex PCR reads and lists one entry per CDR3 protein. The sample includes about 150,000 distinct CDR3 sequences, roughly 96% of them seen just once. The material sequenced was CD8+ T cells from PBMCs. The receptors were gathered from a human donor with multiple sclerosis. Each CDR3 is given with its conserved first and last residue. D genes are given only for firm matches. The size entry is marked missing in some rows and otherwise reads once, few, many or a size class.

>14|.|TRBJ2-2|.|TRBV29-1
CSAAGGTDTGELFF
TGCAGCGCTGCTGGGGGGACGGACACCGGGGAGCTGTTTTTT
>13|.|TRBJ1-6|.|TRBV6-5
CASSRRTESPLHF
TGTGCCAGCAGCCGTAGGACAGAATCACCCCTCCACTTT
>12|.|TRBJ2-1|.|TRBV7-9
CASSQVVYEQFF
TGTGCCAGCAGTCAAGTAGTATATGAGCAGTTCTTC
>11|.|TRBJ2-5|.|TRBV12-3/TRBV12-4
CASSPAMTQYF
TGTGCCAGCAGTCCTGCAATGACCCAGTACTTC
>17|.|TRBJ2-7|TRBD2|TRBV7-9
CASSLALGGTSSYEQYF
TGTGCCAGCAGCTTAGCGCTGGGGGGGACCTCATCCTACGAGCAGTACTTC
>12|.|TRBJ1-1|.|TRBV29-1
CSVTTENTEAFF
TGCAGCGTCACCACTGAGAACACTGAAGCTTTCTTT
>16|.|TRBJ2-5|TRBD1|TRBV27
CASSTGGTGNQETQYF
TGTGCCAGCAGTACTGGCGGGACAGGGAACCAAGAGACCCAGTACTTC
>15|once|TRBJ2-1|.|TRBV25-1
CASSESPGLNNEQFF
TGTGCCAGCAGTGAAAGTCCTGGATTGAACAATGAGCAGTTCTTC
>18|.|TRBJ2-6|.|TRBV12-3/TRBV12-4
CASSLGVRLLSGANVLTF
TGTGCCAGCAGTTTAGGAGTCAGGCTCCTCTCTGGGGCCAACGTCCTGACTTTC
>14|.|TRBJ2-5|.|TRBV6-5
CASSYSVGEETQYF
TGTGCCAGCAGTTACTCCGTGGGGGAAGAGACCCAGTACTTC
>15|.|TRBJ2-1|.|TRBV2
CASRYRQIVHNEQFF
TGTGCCAGCAGGTATCGGCAGATCGTTCACAATGAGCAGTTCTTC
>14|.|TRBJ2-1|.|TRBV7-3
CASSPGKPYNEQFF
TGTGCCAGCAGCCCTGGGAAACCTTACAATGAGCAGTTCTTC
>15|.|TRBJ2-7|.|TRBV11-2
CASSLGAFSSYEQYF
TGTGCCAGCAGCTTAGGGGCCTTTAGCTCCTACGAGCAGTACTTC
>13|.|TRBJ1-2|.|TRBV15
CATSPRTDNGYTF
TGTGCCACCAGCCCCCGGACGGACAATGGCTACACCTTC
>17|.|TRBJ1-5|TRBD1|TRBV20-1
CSAREGQGFFSNQPQHF
TGCAGTGCTAGAGAGGGACAGGGGTTCTTTAGCAATCAGCCCCAGCATTTT
>17|.|TRBJ2-7|.|TRBV29-1
CSVETPGALLGGYEQYF
TGCAGCGTTGAGACACCTGGGGCCCTCCTCGGGGGCTACGAGCAGTACTTC
>15|.|TRBJ1-1|.|TRBV9
CASSARGTLNTEAFF
TGTGCCAGCAGCGCGCGGGGCACTTTGAACACTGAAGCTTTCTTT
>14|.|TRBJ1-1|.|TRBV19
CATMDGRGGPEAFF
TGTGCCACTATGGATGGCAGGGGCGGACCTGAAGCTTTCTTT
>14|.|TRBJ2-1|.|TRBV29-1
CSVTSRSATGEQFF
TGCAGCGTTACTAGTCGCTCCGCCACCGGTGAGCAGTTCTTC
>16|.|TRBJ2-7|TRBD2|TRBV13
CASSFPSAAGGLEQYF
TGTGCCAGCAGCTTTCCCTCGGCAGCCGGGGGGTTGGAGCAGTACTTC
>14|.|TRBJ2-2|.|TRBV5-6
CASSLPSNTGELFF
TGTGCCAGCAGCCTACCTTCTAACACCGGGGAGCTGTTTTTT
>15|.|TRBJ2-1|TRBD2|TRBV9
CASSPGTSAGNEQFF
TGTGCCAGCAGCCCAGGGACTAGCGCTGGCAATGAGCAGTTCTTC
>13|.|TRBJ2-7|.|TRBV2
CASSDLTGYEQYF
TGTGCCAGCAGTGACCTGACGGGCTACGAGCAGTACTTC
>13|.|TRBJ1-1|.|TRBV7-3
CASSPIGNTEAFF
TGTGCCAGCAGCCCCATCGGGAACACTGAAGCTTTCTTT
>14|.|TRBJ2-7|.|TRBV2
CASSLPRRSYEQYF
TGTGCCAGCAGCCTCCCGCGGAGGTCCTACGAGCAGTACTTC
>15|.|TRBJ2-1|.|TRBV7-9
CASSPPDVSYNEQFF
TGTGCCAGCAGCCCCCCGGACGTCTCCTACAATGAGCAGTTCTTC
>14|.|TRBJ2-3|.|TRBV9
CASTEGRVADTQYF
TGTGCCAGCACCGAGGGAAGGGTCGCAGATACGCAGTATTTT
>16|.|TRBJ2-3|TRBD2|TRBV7-3
CASSEVAGPGTDTQYF
TGTGCCAGCAGCGAAGTAGCGGGGCCCGGCACAGATACGCAGTATTTT
>14|.|TRBJ2-5|TRBD2|TRBV13
CASTPGGRQETQYF
TGTGCCAGCACCCCGGGGGGTCGGCAAGAGACCCAGTACTTC
>11|.|TRBJ2-7|.|TRBV6-1
CASSALDEQYF
TGTGCCAGCAGTGCCTTAGACGAGCAGTACTTC
>16|.|TRBJ1-5|TRBD1|TRBV20-1
CSARDLNRGPDQPQHF
TGCAGTGCTAGAGATCTGAACAGGGGGCCCGATCAGCCCCAGCATTTT
>16|.|TRBJ2-5|.|TRBV27
CASSVTLADFQETQYF
TGTGCCAGCAGCGTTACCTTAGCGGACTTCCAAGAGACCCAGTACTTC
>15|once|TRBJ2-5|.|TRBV12-3/TRBV12-4
CASSTLGTVGETQYF
TGTGCCAGCAGCACTCTCGGGACGGTAGGAGAGACCCAGTACTTC
>14|.|TRBJ2-7|.|TRBV11-2
CASSLRAVLYEQYF
TGTGCCAGCAGCTTACGCGCAGTACTCTACGAGCAGTACTTC
>14|.|TRBJ1-5|.|TRBV27
CASSYSGANQPQHF
TGTGCCAGCAGTTACTCCGGGGCAAATCAGCCCCAGCATTTT
>15|.|TRBJ2-3|.|TRBV27
CASSLMGTPLDTQYF
TGTGCCAGCAGTTTAATGGGGACCCCCCTGGATACGCAGTATTTT
>16|.|TRBJ2-1|.|TRBV15
CATSRRTRSAYNEQFF
TGTGCCACCAGCAGACGTACCAGATCCGCCTACAATGAGCAGTTCTTC
>12|.|TRBJ2-7|.|TRBV27
CAKWAGSHEQYF
TGTGCCAAATGGGCGGGTAGCCACGAGCAGTACTTC
>16|.|TRBJ1-2|.|TRBV13
CASSLGPTPGPYGYTF
TGTGCCAGCAGCTTAGGCCCGACGCCTGGGCCCTATGGCTACACCTTC
>15|.|TRBJ1-4|.|TRBV7-2
CASSLVGGDGEKLFF
TGTGCCAGCAGCTTAGTGGGAGGGGACGGCGAAAAACTGTTTTTT
>16|.|TRBJ2-3|TRBD1|TRBV20-1
CSARETPGQPTDTQYF
TGCAGTGCTAGAGAGACCCCGGGACAGCCCACAGATACGCAGTATTTT
>16|.|TRBJ2-1|.|TRBV12-3/TRBV12-4
CASSPRTVSSYNEQFF
TGTGCCAGCAGTCCCCGGACAGTCAGCTCCTACAATGAGCAGTTCTTC
>14|.|TRBJ2-1|TRBD1|TRBV6-1
CASSETGQGAKQFF
TGTGCCAGCAGTGAAACGGGACAGGGGGCCAAGCAGTTCTTC
>17|.|TRBJ2-1|TRBD2|TRBV5-1
CASSSAGGPVRFNEQFF
TGCGCCAGCAGCTCCGCGGGGGGGCCGGTCCGTTTCAATGAGCAGTTCTTC
>13|.|TRBJ2-5|.|TRBV7-9
CASSGSLLETQYF
TGTGCCAGCAGCGGATCTCTACTTGAGACCCAGTACTTC
>11|.|TRBJ2-7|.|TRBV24-1
CATSDGVEQYF
TGTGCCACCAGTGACGGCGTCGAGCAGTACTTC
>13|.|TRBJ1-4|.|TRBV7-9
CAGLKSDDEKLFF
TGTGCCGGACTAAAATCGGACGATGAAAAACTGTTTTTT
>13|.|TRBJ2-7|.|TRBV29-1
CSALTATSYEQYF
TGCAGCGCGCTGACGGCGACCTCCTACGAGCAGTACTTC
>10|.|TRBJ1-5|.|TRBV29-1
CSVEHQPQHF
TGCAGCGTTGAACATCAGCCCCAGCATTTT